These 7 T cell receptor beta chains share one sample of origin, sequenced in a study of blood T cell repertoires in COVID-19. Some clones are missing from TCRdb's copy, which holds only in-frame ones; the method was immunoSEQ multiplex PCR. The data hold over 120,000 clones, with under 90% observed a single time. Source material: peripheral blood. The origin of the receptors is a human donor in a cohort sampled during active COVID-19.

J is TRBJ2-7 and V is TRBV19; TRBD1 matches 9 bases. The CDR3 contains 15 residues. V lost 7 bases to trimming and J lost 0 bases; unmatched junction nucleotides: 7. CDR1 is LNHDA and CDR2 is SQIVND in the germline V gene (reference sequence). CDR3 DNA: TGTGCCAGTACCAAGAGGACAGGGGCCTCCTACGAGCAGTACTTC. It translates to CASTKRTGASYEQYF.

This clone was recorded once. The chain couples TRBV14 to TRBJ1-2; 8 bases match TRBD1. The germline V gene encodes CDR1 SGHDN and CDR2 FVKESK. The CDR3 totals 16 residues. The J segment lost 5 bases and the V segment lost 5 bases, leaving 13 bases of the junction unmatched. For the CDR3, the DNA is TGTGCCAGCAGCGTTCAAGCGGGACAGGCTACGTATGGCTACACCTTC. Its translation: CASSVQAGQATYGYTF.

The CDR3 reads CASSLLRSFSGNTIYF. CDR3 coding DNA: TGTGCCAGCAGCTTATTGCGTTCATTCTCTGGAAACACCATATATTTT. The genes are TRBV11-2 and TRBJ1-3; D gene ambiguous. The V end was cut by 2 bases, the J end by 0 bases, with 11 bases between. The CDR3 extends over 16 amino acids. CDR1 is SGHAT, CDR2 FQNNGV, per germline.

CDR3 sequence reads: CATLLRRPDNEQFF. In DNA form, the CDR3 reads TGTGCCACCCTTCTCCGGAGGCCCGACAATGAGCAGTTCTTC. V usage is TRBV24-1 and J usage is TRBJ2-1; a possible D gene is TRBD2 (5 bases). Trimming stripped 9 bases from V and 5 bases from J, with 16 bases between. The CDR3 has 14 residues. Germline V gene sequence: CDR1 KGHDR, CDR2 SFDVKD.

This chain uses TRBV9 with TRBJ2-5; 10 nucleotides line up with TRBD2. Germline assignment: CDR1 SGDLS and CDR2 YYNGEE. The CDR3 extends over 14 amino acids. The V and J ends lost 7 bases and 5 bases, in that order; junction bases with no gene match: 8. CDR3 in amino acids: CASGEREGWETQYF. The DNA for the CDR3 is TGTGCCAGCGGCGAGCGGGAGGGCTGGGAGACCCAGTACTTC.

This chain uses TRBV9 with TRBJ2-5; 14 nucleotides agree with TRBD2. J gave up 5 bases and V 4 bases, and 10 bases lay outside the gene matches. The CDR3 consists of 17 residues. Germline CDR1 is SGDLS and CDR2 is YYNGEE. The CDR3: CASSTGTSGSNLETQYF. CDR3 DNA: TGTGCCAGCAGCACCGGGACTAGCGGGAGTAATTTGGAGACCCAGTACTTC.

The V and J genes are TRBV5-1 and TRBJ2-1, with 13 positions matching TRBD2. The trim removed 0 bases at V and 6 bases at J, leaving 3 bases unmatched. The germline V gene encodes CDR1 SGHRS and CDR2 YFSETQ. This CDR3 is 16 amino acids long. CDR3 amino acids: CASSLGGTSGINEQFF. Here the CDR3 DNA reads TGCGCCAGCAGCTTGGGGGGGACTAGCGGGATCAATGAGCAGTTCTTC. Full variable domain (outside the CDR3, taken from reference TRBV5-1 and TRBJ2-1): KAGVTQTPRYLIKTRGQQVTLSCSPISGHRSVSWYQQTPGQGLQFLFEYFSETQRNKGNFPGRFSGRQFSNSRSEMNVSTLELGDSALYLCASSLGGTSGINEQFFGPGTRLTVL.